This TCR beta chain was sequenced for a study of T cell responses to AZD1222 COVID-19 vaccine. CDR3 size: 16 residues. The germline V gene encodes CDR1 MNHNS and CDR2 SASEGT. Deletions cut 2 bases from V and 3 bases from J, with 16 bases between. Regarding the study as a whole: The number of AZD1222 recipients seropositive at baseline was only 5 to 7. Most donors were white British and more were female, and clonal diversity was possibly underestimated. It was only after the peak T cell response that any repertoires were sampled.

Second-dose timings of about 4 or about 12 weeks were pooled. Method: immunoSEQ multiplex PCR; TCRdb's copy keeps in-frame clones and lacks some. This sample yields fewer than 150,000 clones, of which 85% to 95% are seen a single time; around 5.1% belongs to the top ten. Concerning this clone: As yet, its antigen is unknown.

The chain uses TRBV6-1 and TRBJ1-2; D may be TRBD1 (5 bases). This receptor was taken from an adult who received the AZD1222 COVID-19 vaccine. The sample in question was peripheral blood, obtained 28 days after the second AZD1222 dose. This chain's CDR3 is CASSETWAGFDYGYTF. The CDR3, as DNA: TGTGCCAGCAGTGAAACCTGGGCAGGGTTCGACTATGGCTACACCTTC.